What follows is one T cell receptor beta chain and its context. Its target is not known. The data belong to a study of vaccination and CD4 T cells after COVID-19. Treatment given: approximately 9-day PBMC culture with coronavirus spike peptide pools or control peptides (ViraFEST assay). An Oncomine TCR Beta short-read assay was used to sequence the DNA from cultured CD4+ T cells. TCRdb independently ran MiXCR on the PCR reads; one entry per CDR3 protein. The data show about 18,000 distinct CDR3 sequences, around 70% seen once. Material for sequencing was CD4+ T cells from blood, cultured in vitro. This receptor was taken from a human donor who had recovered from COVID-19.

In DNA form, the CDR3 reads TGTGCCACGGAACATAGCGGGAGATCCTACAATGAGCAGTTCTTC. This gives the protein CATEHSGRSYNEQFF. The chain carries TRBV24-1 and TRBJ2-1; TRBD2 aligns across 9 bases. The CDR3 is 15 amino acids. After removal of 10 bases from V and 1 base from J, the junction contained 7 bases not matched to a gene. The V gene's germline CDR1 is KGHDR and CDR2 SFDVKD.